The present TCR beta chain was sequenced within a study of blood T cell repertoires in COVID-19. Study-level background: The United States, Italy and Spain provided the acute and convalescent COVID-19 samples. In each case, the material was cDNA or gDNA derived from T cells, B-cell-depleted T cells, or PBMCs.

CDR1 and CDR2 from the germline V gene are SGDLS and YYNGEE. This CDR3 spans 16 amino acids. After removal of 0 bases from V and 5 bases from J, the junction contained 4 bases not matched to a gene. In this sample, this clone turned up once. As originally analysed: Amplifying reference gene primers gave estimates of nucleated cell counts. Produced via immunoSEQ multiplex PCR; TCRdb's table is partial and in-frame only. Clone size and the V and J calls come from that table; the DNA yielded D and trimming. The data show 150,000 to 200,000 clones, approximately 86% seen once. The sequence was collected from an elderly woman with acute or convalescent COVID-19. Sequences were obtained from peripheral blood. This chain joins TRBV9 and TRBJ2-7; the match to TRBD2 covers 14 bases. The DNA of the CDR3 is TGTGCCAGCAGCGTAGCGGGACTAGCGGGAGATGACGAGCAGTACTTC. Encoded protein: CASSVAGLAGDDEQYF.